The 2 T cell receptor beta chains reported below all come from one sample, sequenced in a study of blood T cell repertoires in COVID-19 (TCRdb year 2020). Library preparation employed the immunoSEQ multiplex PCR assay. What TCRdb holds here is the immuneACCESS table cut down to in-frame rearrangements. Part of the clones is not present; checked against another copy, under half of the missing clones reflect an unresolved V gene, and the others are unexplained. The sample includes some 330,000 clones, with over 85% observed a single time. Approximately 1.8% of the sample goes to the ten largest clones. Sequencing input: peripheral blood. The receptor set was obtained from a woman between 25 and 40 years old with COVID-19, enrolled during active disease.

In its sample, this clone was seen a few times. The V gene is TRBV7-6, the J gene TRBJ1-2; D is undetermined. The length of the CDR3 is 12 residues. V was shortened by 6 bases and J by 6 bases, with 11 bases between the two germline ends. The germline CDR1 and CDR2 sequences are SGHVS and FNYEAQ. The CDR3 nucleotides are TGTGCCAGCAGGGGCACCCTCGATGGCTACACCTTC. Translation: CASRGTLDGYTF.

This chain connects TRBV5-4 to TRBJ1-4, with 8 nucleotides matching TRBD1. The ends lost 4 bases at V and 0 bases at J; junction bases unmatched: 11. The CDR3 extends over 18 amino acids. Germline-derived CDR1 and CDR2 are SGHNT and YYREEE (reference sequence). The CDR3, as DNA: TGTGCCAGCAGCGACGGACAGGGAACCTATGCAACTAATGAAAAACTGTTTTTT. Translation: CASSDGQGTYATNEKLFF. Full variable domain (rest looked up from reference TRBV5-4 and TRBJ1-4): ETGVTQSPTHLIKTRGQQVTLRCSSQSGHNTVSWYQQALGQGPQFIFQYYREEENGRGNFPPRFSGLQFPNYSSELNVNALELDDSALYLCASSDGQGTYATNEKLFFGSGTQLSVL.